This TCR beta chain appears in the sequencing data of a study of blood T cell repertoires in COVID-19. Study in general: Specimens from acute and convalescent COVID-19 originated in the United States, Italy and Spain. T cells, B-cell-depleted T cells, or PBMCs supplied cDNA or gDNA.

Authors' processing steps: Amplification of reference gene primers provided the estimated nucleated cell counts. Measured with immunoSEQ multiplex PCR; TCRdb has only the in-frame clones, and not every one. V, J and clone size are taken as reported in that table, and D and trimming were inferred from the DNA itself. Here the sample spans about 59,000 clones, around 80% being singletons. This CDR3 spans 14 amino acids. Looked up from germline, CDR1 is SEHNR and CDR2 is FQNEAQ (reference sequence). The V and J ends lost 5 bases and 6 bases, in that order; junction bases with no gene match: 5. V is TRBV7-9 and J is TRBJ2-1, with TRBD1 matching over 9 bases. The sample consisted of peripheral blood. This clonotype was sampled from an older man with acute or convalescent COVID-19. The chain's CDR3 is CASSRDREGNEQFF. The CDR3 DNA reads TGTGCCAGCAGCCGGGACAGGGAAGGCAATGAGCAGTTCTTC.